This passage covers 9 T cell receptor beta chains from one sample sequenced in a study of human CD8 memory T cell subsets. Sequencing libraries of TCR beta were made by UMI-labeled 5' RACE. From the 5' RACE reads, TCRdb lists one entry per CDR3 protein and no DNA. The sample table includes some 5,400 distinct CDR3 sequences. Sequencing was performed on CD8+ effector memory T cells (TEM) sorted from PBMCs. This sample's subset: effector memory CD8 T cells, CCR7- CD45RO+ CD95+. The receptors originated from a human donor in good health.

V usage is TRBV20-1 and J usage is TRBJ1-2. The CDR3 loop spans 13 amino acids. CDR1 and CDR2 from the germline V gene are DFQATT and SNEGSKA (reference sequence). The CDR3 here is CSAREGLTRSYTF.

This clonotype is called medium-sized based on its frequency. This chain connects TRBV7-9 to TRBJ2-5; the D gene TCRdb calls, TRBD2, cannot be checked with no DNA. CDR3 length equals 16 residues. CDR1 is SEHNR, CDR2 FQNEAQ, per germline (reference sequence). The CDR3 protein is CASSPGLMFREETQYF.

The rearrangement joins TRBV11-3 to TRBJ2-2; TCRdb proposes TRBD1, but this gene call is untestable without DNA. The CDR3 length is 15 residues. Germline V gene sequence: CDR1 SGHNT, CDR2 YENEEA. The CDR3 reads CASSSTTVATGELFF.

V usage is TRBV2 and J usage is TRBJ2-3; the D call from TCRdb, TRBD2, cannot be confirmed without DNA. CDR3 size: 16 residues. The V gene's germline CDR1 is SNHLY and CDR2 FYNNEI. CDR3: CASSEALAGVTDTQYF.

Measured by frequency, this clonotype is medium-sized (0.01 to 0.1%). The V gene is TRBV5-1, the J gene TRBJ1-2; TCRdb's D call of TRBD1 is untestable without DNA. CDR3 size: 15 residues. Germline assignment: CDR1 SGHRS and CDR2 YFSETQ. The CDR3 protein is CASSLWGTANYGYTF.

The CDR3 loop is CASSDQTGRGSEQYF. The gene calls are TRBV13 and TRBJ2-7; TCRdb picks TRBD1, but there is no DNA to check that call. Germline V gene lookup returns CDR1 PRHDT and CDR2 FYEKMQ (reference sequence). The length of the CDR3 is 15 residues.

V is TRBV7-9 and J is TRBJ2-1; TCRdb returns TRBD2, unconfirmable since there is no DNA. The germline CDR1 and CDR2 sequences are SEHNR and FQNEAQ (reference sequence). The CDR3 spans 14 residues. CDR3 loop: CASSPTSGRNEQFF.

V usage is TRBV12-3 or TRBV12-4 and J usage is TRBJ2-3. The CDR3 loop spans 14 amino acids. The CDR3 reads CASSFAGGTDTQYF.

In terms of frequency, this clonotype is medium-sized (0.01 to 0.1%). This chain links TRBV2 with TRBJ2-1; there is no DNA to check the TCRdb D call of TRBD1. Germline assignment: CDR1 SNHLY and CDR2 FYNNEI. This CDR3 contains 18 residues. The CDR3 loop reads CASSGDSQIHSSYNEQFF. Looking up the rest from reference TRBV2 and TRBJ2-1 gives the full variable domain: EPEVTQTPSHQVTQMGQEVILRCVPISNHLYFYWYRQILGQKVEFLVSFYNNEISEKSEIFDDQFSVERPDGSNFTLKIRSTKLEDSAMYFCASSGDSQIHSSYNEQFFGPGTRLTVL.